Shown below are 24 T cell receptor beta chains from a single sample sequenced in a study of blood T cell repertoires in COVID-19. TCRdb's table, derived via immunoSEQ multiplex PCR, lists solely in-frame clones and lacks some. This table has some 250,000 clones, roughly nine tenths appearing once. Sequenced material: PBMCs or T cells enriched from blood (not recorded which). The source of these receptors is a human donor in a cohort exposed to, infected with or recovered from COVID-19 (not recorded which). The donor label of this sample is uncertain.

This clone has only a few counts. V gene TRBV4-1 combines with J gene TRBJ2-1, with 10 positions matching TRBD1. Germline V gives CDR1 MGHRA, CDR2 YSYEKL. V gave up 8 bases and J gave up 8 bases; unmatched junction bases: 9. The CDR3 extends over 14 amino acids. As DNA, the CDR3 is TGCGCCAGCTCCAGACAGGGGGCGCTAGATGAGCAGTTCTTC. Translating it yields CASSRQGALDEQFF.

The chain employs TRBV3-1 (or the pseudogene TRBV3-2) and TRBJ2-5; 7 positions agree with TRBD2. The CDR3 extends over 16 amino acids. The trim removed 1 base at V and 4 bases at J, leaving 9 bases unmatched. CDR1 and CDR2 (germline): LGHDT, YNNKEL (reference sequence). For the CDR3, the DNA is TGTGCCAGCAGCCAAGCGGAGACTAGCTTGTCAGAGACCCAGTACTTC. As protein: CASSQAETSLSETQYF.

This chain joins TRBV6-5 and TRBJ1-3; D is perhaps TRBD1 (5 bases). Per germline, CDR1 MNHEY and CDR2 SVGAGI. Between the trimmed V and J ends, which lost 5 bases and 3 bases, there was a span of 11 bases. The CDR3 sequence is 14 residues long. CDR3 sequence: CASSRDFSGNTIYF. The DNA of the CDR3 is TGTGCCAGCAGTCGGGACTTTAGTGGAAACACCATATATTTT.

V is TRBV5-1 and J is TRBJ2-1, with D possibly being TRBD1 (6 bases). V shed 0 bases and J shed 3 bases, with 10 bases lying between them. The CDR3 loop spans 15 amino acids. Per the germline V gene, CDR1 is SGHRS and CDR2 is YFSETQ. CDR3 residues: CASSLAGEHYNEQFF. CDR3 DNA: TGCGCCAGCAGCTTGGCAGGGGAACACTACAATGAGCAGTTCTTC.

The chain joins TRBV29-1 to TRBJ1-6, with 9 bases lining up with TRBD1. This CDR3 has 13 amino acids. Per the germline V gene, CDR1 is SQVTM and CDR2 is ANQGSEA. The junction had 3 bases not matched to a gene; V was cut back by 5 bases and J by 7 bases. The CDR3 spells CSVCGQGNSPLHF. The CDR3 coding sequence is TGCAGCGTTTGTGGACAGGGGAATTCACCCCTCCACTTT.

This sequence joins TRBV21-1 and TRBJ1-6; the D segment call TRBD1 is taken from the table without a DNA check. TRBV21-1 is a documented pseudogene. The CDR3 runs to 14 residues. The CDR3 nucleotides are TGTGCCAGCAGAGCTTGGACAGGAAATTCACCCCTCCACTTT. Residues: CASRAWTGNSPLHF.

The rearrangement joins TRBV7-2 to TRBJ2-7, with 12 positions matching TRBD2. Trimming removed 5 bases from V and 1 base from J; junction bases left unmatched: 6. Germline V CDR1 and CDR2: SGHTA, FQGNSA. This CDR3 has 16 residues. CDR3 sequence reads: CASSHGLAGTSYEQYF. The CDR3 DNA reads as TGTGCCAGCAGCCATGGACTAGCGGGGACATCCTACGAGCAGTACTTC.

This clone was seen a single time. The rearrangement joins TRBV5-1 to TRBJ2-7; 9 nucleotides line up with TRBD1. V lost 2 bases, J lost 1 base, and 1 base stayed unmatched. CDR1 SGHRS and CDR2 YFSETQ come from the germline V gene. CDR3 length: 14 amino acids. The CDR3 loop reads CASSFGTGSYEQYF. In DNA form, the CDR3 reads TGCGCCAGCAGCTTCGGGACAGGGTCCTACGAGCAGTACTTC.

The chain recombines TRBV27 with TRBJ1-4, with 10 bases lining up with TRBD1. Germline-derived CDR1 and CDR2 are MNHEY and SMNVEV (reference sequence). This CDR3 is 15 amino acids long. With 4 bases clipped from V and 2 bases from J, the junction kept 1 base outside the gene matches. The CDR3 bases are TGTGCCAGCAGTTGGGGACAGGGGACTAATGAAAAACTGTTTTTT. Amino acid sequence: CASSWGQGTNEKLFF.

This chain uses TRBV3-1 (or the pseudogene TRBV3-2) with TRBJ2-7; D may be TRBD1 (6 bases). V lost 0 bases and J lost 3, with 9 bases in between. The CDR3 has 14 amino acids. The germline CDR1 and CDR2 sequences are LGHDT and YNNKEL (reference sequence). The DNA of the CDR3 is TGTGCCAGCAGCCAAGAACAGGGTAACTACGAGCAGTACTTC. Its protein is CASSQEQGNYEQYF.

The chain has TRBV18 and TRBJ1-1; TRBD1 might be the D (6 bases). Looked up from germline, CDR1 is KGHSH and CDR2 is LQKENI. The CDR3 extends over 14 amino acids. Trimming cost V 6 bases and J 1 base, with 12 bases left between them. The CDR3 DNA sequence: TGTGCCAGCTCCCGCGGACAGAGGAACACTGAAGCTTTCTTT. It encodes CASSRGQRNTEAFF.

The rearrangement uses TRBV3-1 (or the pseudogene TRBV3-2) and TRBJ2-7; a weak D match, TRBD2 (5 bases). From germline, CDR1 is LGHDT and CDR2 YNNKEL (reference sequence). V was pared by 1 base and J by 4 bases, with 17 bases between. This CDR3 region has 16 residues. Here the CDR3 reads CASSQGRRAATYEQYF. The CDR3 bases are TGTGCCAGCAGCCAAGGACGGCGAGCGGCCACATACGAGCAGTACTTC.

CDR3 region: CASSPRRSGGENTGELFF. CDR3 DNA: TGTGCCAGCAGCCCCCGGAGGAGCGGGGGGGAGAACACCGGGGAGCTGTTTTTT. The chain joins TRBV9 to TRBJ2-2, with TRBD2 identical over 10 bases. Per the germline V gene, CDR1 is SGDLS and CDR2 is YYNGEE. J was trimmed by 1 base and V by 4 bases; bases with no gene match: 10. The CDR3 spans 18 residues.

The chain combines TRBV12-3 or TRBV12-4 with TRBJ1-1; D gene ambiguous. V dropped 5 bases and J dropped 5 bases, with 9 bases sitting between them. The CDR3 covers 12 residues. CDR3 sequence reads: CASSIDYTEAFF. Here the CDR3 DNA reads TGTGCCAGCAGTATTGACTATACTGAAGCTTTCTTT.

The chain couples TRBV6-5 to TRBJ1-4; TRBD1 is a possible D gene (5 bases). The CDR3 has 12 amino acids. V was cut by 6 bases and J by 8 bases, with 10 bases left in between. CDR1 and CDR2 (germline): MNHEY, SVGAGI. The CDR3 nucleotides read TGTGCCAGCAGATCAGGGAGGGAAAAACTGTTTTTT. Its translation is CASRSGREKLFF.

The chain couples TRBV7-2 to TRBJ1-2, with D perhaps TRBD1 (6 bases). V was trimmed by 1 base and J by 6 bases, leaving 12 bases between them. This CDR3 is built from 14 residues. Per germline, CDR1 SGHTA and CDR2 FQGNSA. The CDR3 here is CASSLGRTADGYTF. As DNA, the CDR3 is TGTGCCAGCAGCTTAGGGAGGACAGCTGATGGCTACACCTTC.

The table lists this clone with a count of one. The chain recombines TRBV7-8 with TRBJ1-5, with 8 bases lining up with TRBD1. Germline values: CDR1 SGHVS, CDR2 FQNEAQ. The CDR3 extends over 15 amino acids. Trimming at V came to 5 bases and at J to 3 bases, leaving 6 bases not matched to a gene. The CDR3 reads CASSPGQGYNQPQHF. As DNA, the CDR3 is TGTGCCAGCAGCCCAGGACAGGGCTACAATCAGCCCCAGCATTTT.

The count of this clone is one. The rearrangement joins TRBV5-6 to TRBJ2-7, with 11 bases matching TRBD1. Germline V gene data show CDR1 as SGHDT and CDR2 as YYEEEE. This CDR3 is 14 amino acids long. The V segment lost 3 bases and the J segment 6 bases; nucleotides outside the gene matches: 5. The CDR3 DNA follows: TGTGCCAGCAGCTCTGGGACAGGGGGTGCCGAGCAGTACTTC. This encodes CASSSGTGGAEQYF.

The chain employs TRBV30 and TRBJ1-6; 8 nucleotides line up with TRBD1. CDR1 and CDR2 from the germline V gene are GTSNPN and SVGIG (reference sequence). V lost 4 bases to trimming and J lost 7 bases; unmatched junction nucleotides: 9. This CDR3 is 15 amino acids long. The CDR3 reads CAWTLRDRSNSPLHF. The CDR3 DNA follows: TGTGCCTGGACCCTTCGGGACAGGTCGAATTCACCCCTCCACTTT.

The CDR3 protein is CASSPWTAESTEAFF. The CDR3 region has the DNA TGTGCCAGCAGTCCCTGGACAGCCGAGTCGACTGAAGCTTTCTTT. The rearrangement joins TRBV6-2 or TRBV6-3 to TRBJ1-1; D might be TRBD1 (6 bases). V lost 5 bases and J lost 5, with 18 bases in between. The CDR3 covers 15 residues. Germline V lookup: CDR1 MNHEY, CDR2 SVGEGT.

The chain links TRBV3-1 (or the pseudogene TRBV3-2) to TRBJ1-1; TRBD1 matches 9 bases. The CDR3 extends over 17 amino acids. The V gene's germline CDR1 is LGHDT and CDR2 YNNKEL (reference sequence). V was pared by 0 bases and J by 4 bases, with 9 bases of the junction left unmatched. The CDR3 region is CASSQEGTGIQITEAFF. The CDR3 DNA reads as TGTGCCAGCAGCCAAGAGGGGACAGGGATTCAGATCACTGAAGCTTTCTTT.

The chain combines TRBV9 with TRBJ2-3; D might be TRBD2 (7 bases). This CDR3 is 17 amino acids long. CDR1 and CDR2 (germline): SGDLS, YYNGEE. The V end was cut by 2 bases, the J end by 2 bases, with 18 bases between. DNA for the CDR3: TGTGCCAGCAGCGTTTTAGGGGGGGCTCGGGTCACAGATACGCAGTATTTT. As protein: CASSVLGGARVTDTQYF.

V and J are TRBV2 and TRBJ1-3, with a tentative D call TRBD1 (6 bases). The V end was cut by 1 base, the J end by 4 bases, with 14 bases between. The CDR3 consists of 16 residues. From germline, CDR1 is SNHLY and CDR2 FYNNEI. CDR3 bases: TGTGCCAGCAGTGAAGTGGGGGGGGCGGTGGGAAACACCATATATTTT. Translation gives CASSEVGGAVGNTIYF.

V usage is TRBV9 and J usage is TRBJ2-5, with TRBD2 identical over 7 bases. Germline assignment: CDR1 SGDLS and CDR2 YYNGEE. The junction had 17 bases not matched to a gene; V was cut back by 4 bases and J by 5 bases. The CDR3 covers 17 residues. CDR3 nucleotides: TGTGCCAGCAGCTTCTCTTGGGCCAGGACGGGGGGTGAGACCCAGTACTTC. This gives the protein CASSFSWARTGGETQYF.